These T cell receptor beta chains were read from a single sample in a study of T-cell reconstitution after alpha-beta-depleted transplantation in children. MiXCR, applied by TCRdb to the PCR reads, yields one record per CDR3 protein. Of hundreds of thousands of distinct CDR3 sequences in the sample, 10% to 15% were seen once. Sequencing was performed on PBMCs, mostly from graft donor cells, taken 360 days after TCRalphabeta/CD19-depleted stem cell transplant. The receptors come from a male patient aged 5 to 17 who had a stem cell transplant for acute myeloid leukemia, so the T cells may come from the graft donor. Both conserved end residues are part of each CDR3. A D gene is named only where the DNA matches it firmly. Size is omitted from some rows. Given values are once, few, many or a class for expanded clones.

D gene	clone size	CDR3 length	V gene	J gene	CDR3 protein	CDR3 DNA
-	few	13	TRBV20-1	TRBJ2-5	CSALTRGGETQYF	TGCAGTGCCTTGACCAGGGGGGGAGAGACCCAGTACTTC
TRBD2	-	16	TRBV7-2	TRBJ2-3	CASTKRLAALTDTQYF	TGTGCCAGCACCAAACGACTAGCGGCCCTCACAGATACGCAGTATTTT
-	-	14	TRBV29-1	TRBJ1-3	CSVVSDRLVGTIYF	TGCAGCGTAGTATCCGACCGGTTGGTGGGCACCATATATTTT
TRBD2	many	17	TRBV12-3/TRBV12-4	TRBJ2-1	CASSLRLSGLAGDEQFF	TGTGCCAGCAGTTTACGCCTATCGGGACTAGCGGGAGATGAGCAGTTCTTC
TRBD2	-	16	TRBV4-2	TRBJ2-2	CASSQGQAGFTGELFF	TGTGCCAGCAGCCAAGGCCAAGCGGGGTTCACCGGGGAGCTGTTTTTT
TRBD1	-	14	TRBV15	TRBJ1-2	CATSRGQGAEGYTF	TGTGCCACCAGCAGGGGACAGGGGGCTGAAGGCTACACCTTC
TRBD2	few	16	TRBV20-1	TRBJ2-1	CSAREDVAGVVDEQFF	TGCAGTGCTAGAGAAGACGTAGCGGGAGTAGTCGATGAGCAGTTCTTC
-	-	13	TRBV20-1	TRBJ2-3	CSASSQSTDTQYF	TGCAGTGCTAGTTCCCAGAGCACAGATACGCAGTATTTT
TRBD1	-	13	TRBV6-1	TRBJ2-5	CASRRQGSETQYF	TGTGCCAGCAGGAGACAGGGGTCAGAGACCCAGTACTTC
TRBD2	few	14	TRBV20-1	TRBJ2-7	CSAMGSLAGVGQYF	TGCAGTGCCATGGGTAGTCTAGCGGGAGTAGGGCAGTACTTC
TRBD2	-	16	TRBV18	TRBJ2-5	CASSPGTSGKWETQYF	TGTGCCAGCTCACCGGGGACTAGCGGGAAGTGGGAGACCCAGTACTTC
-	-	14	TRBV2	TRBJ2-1	CASTETSSYNEQFF	TGTGCCAGCACCGAGACAAGTTCCTACAATGAGCAGTTCTTC
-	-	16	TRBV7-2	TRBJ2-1	CASSLAPPLAYNEQFF	TGTGCCAGCAGCTTAGCGCCTCCGTTGGCCTACAATGAGCAGTTCTTC
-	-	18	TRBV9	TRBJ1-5	CASSAIYREVGSNQPQHF	TGTGCCAGCAGCGCTATATACAGGGAGGTAGGCAGCAATCAGCCCCAGCATTTT
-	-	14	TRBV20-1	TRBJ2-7	CSARGDWGWYEQYF	TGCAGTGCTAGAGGGGACTGGGGCTGGTACGAGCAGTACTTC
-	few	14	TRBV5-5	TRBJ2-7	CASSLVRVPYEQYF	TGTGCCAGCAGCTTGGTTAGGGTGCCCTACGAGCAGTACTTC
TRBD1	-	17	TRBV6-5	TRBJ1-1	CASSYGPGQGLITEAFF	TGTGCCAGCAGTTACGGGCCGGGACAGGGGCTGATCACTGAAGCTTTCTTT
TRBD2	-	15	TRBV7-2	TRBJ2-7	CASSGGLAGYYEQYF	TGTGCCAGCAGCGGGGGACTAGCGGGGTACTACGAGCAGTACTTC
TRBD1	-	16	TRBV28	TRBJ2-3	CASSFRQGPSTDTQYF	TGTGCCAGCAGTTTTCGACAGGGACCGAGCACAGATACGCAGTATTTT
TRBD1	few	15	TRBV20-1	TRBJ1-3	CSARGQAGSGNTIYF	TGCAGTGCTAGGGGACAGGCGGGCTCTGGAAACACCATATATTTT
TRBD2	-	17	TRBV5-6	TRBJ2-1	CASSWLAGGSSYNEQFF	TGTGCCAGCAGCTGGCTAGCGGGAGGGAGCTCCTACAATGAGCAGTTCTTC
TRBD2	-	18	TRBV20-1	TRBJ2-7	CSARERNIAGGTPAGEYF	TGCAGTGCTCGCGAAAGAAATATAGCGGGAGGTACCCCAGCTGGCGAGTACTTC
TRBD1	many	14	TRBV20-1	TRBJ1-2	CSADRDRGTNGYTF	TGCAGTGCAGACCGGGACAGGGGGACAAATGGCTACACCTTC
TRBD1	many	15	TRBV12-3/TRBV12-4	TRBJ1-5	CASSPTGTGSQPQHF	TGTGCCAGCAGCCCCACGGGGACAGGTTCTCAGCCCCAGCATTTT
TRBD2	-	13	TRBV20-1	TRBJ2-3	CSVGEGLTDTQYF	TGCAGTGTGGGGGAGGGCTTAACAGATACGCAGTATTTT
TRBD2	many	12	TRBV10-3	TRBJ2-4	CAIGLAGDIQYF	TGTGCCATTGGACTAGCGGGGGACATTCAGTACTTC
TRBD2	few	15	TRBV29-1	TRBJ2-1	CSVEGLADSYNEQFF	TGCAGCGTTGAAGGTCTAGCGGACTCCTACAATGAGCAGTTCTTC
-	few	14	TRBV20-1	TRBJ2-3	CSAPVAPPTDTQYF	TGCAGTGCCCCTGTAGCTCCCCCTACAGATACGCAGTATTTT
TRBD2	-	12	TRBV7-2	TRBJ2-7	CASSSPSGKGYF	TGTGCCAGCAGCTCCCCTAGCGGGAAGGGGTACTTC
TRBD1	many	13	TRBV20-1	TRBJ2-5	CSAPGQGQETQYF	TGCAGTGCCCCCGGACAGGGGCAAGAGACCCAGTACTTC
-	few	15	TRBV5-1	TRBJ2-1	CASSLARGSYNEQFF	TGCGCCAGCAGCTTGGCTCGGGGTTCCTACAATGAGCAGTTCTTC
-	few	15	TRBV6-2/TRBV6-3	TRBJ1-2	CASSYSRAATYGYTF	TGTGCCAGCAGTTACTCCAGGGCGGCGACATATGGCTACACCTTC
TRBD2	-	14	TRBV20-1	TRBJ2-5	CSAPGLVKWETQYF	TGCAGTGCCCCGGGACTAGTGAAATGGGAGACCCAGTACTTC
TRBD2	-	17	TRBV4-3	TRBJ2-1	CASSHATSGRALNEQFF	TGCGCCAGCAGCCACGCTACTAGCGGGAGGGCTCTAAATGAGCAGTTCTTC
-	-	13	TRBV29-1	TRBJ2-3	CSVGPLYTDTQYF	TGCAGCGTTGGGCCGCTTTACACAGATACGCAGTATTTT
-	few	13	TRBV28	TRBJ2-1	CASSLDTPIGQFF	TGTGCCAGCAGTTTGGACACTCCTATTGGGCAGTTCTTC
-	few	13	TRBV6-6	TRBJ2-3	CASNRRGLDTQYF	TGTGCCAGCAACAGGCGGGGTCTCGATACGCAGTATTTT
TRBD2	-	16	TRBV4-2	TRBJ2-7	CASSPLESGRLYEQYF	TGTGCCAGCAGCCCCCTCGAAAGCGGGAGATTATACGAGCAGTACTTC
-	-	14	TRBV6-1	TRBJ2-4	CATRRQGAKNIQYF	TGTGCCACCCGGCGGCAGGGGGCCAAAAACATTCAGTACTTC
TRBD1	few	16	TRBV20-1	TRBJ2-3	CSATARDRGNTDTQYF	TGCAGTGCTACCGCTAGGGACAGGGGGAACACAGATACGCAGTATTTT
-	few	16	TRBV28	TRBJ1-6	CASSLWSRAYNSPLHF	TGTGCCAGCAGTTTATGGAGCAGGGCCTATAATTCACCCCTCCACTTT
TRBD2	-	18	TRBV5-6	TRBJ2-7	CAGSPGLAGLVFSYEQYF	TGTGCCGGCAGCCCCGGACTAGCGGGACTAGTTTTCTCCTATGAGCAGTACTTC
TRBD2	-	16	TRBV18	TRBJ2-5	CASSPPSGGPQETQYF	TGTGCCAGCTCACCACCATCGGGAGGACCCCAAGAGACCCAGTACTTC
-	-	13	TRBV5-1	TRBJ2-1	CASSLARPVEQFF	TGCGCCAGCAGCTTGGCCCGGCCCGTAGAGCAGTTCTTC
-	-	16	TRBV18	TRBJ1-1	CASSREALSMNTEAFF	TGTGCCAGCTCACGAGAGGCCCTGTCCATGAACACTGAAGCTTTCTTT
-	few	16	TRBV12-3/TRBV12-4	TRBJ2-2	CASSFEAGTLPGELFF	TGTGCCAGCAGTTTTGAAGCCGGGACTCTCCCCGGGGAGCTGTTTTTT
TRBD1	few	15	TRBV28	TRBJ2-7	CASSSIGQGAREQYF	TGTGCCAGCAGTTCAATAGGACAGGGGGCGAGGGAGCAGTACTTC
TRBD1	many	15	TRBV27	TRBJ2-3	CASSGQGVGTDTQYF	TGTGCCAGCAGTGGGCAGGGGGTCGGCACAGATACGCAGTATTTT
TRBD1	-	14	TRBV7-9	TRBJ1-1	CASAAGGEGTEAFF	TGTGCCAGCGCGGCAGGGGGCGAAGGAACTGAAGCTTTCTTT